This T cell receptor (beta chain) was retrieved from a study of OX40 agonist ivuxolimab in advanced cancers. For the study in its entirety: Ivuxolimab, which targeted the costimulatory receptor OX40 (CD134), was an agonistic, fully human IgG2 monoclonal antibody. Patients were allowed to have had prior anti-PD-1, anti-PD-L1 or anti-CTLA-4 therapy, and roughly 40% of the dose-escalation patients had previously received checkpoint inhibitors. Partial responses occurred in three dose-escalation patients, of whom one had hepatocellular carcinoma and two had cutaneous melanoma. The dose-escalation cohort was about 83% male with a mean age of about 54 years, ranging from roughly 23 to 80. Intravenous ivuxolimab was administered to patients every 2 weeks at six dose levels: 0.01, 0.1, 0.3, 1.5, 3 and 10 mg/kg. The paper reports the monotherapy dose-escalation portion (N of about 54 patients) of the phase I ivuxolimab trial. Peripheral TCRbeta sequencing aimed to test whether ivuxolimab altered TCR sequence diversity and caused clonal T-cell expansion. Of the 50 to 55 dose-escalation patients, hepatocellular carcinoma was present in roughly 19, melanoma in roughly 15, renal cell carcinoma in 9 and head and neck cancer in 9. Broad study findings and their caveats: The antigen specificity of the peripheral T cells that underwent clonal expansion was not determined. In the 0.1-3.0 mg/kg groups, partial responders were among the patients with the lowest normalized peripheral clonal expansion, particularly in CD8+ T cells. At doses from 0.1 to 3.0 mg/kg, clonal expansion was seen in both CD4+ and CD8+ blood T cells between baseline and week 6. After ivuxolimab, more expanded clones were found on average in CD8+ T cells than in CD4+ T cells. Low levels of normalized T-cell clonal expansion were also seen in some patients who did not respond.

For sequencing of the TCRbeta CDR3 region, genomic DNA was extracted from the sorted cells. The immunoSEQ Assay was used for sequencing of TCRbeta CDR3 regions. This immuneACCESS table, as held by TCRdb, lists in-frame sequences with V and J called but not all clones. Of the missing ones, under half trace to an unresolved V gene in checked studies; the others have no known cause. In all, the sample holds 65,000 to 85,000 clones, and 70% to 90% of those were seen once. The top ten clones comprise 2% to 2.5% of the sample. Comment on this clone: No cognate antigen has been identified for it. The junction departs from germline at one end; a sequencing error may be responsible.

Taken from cysteine to phenylalanine, the CDR3 has 16 residues. Only CDR3 DNA is held: 48 bases, read in frame from base 1. The germline V gene encodes CDR1 SSHAT and CDR2 FNYEAQ (reference sequence). The trial excluded patients who had a history of autoimmune disease or were on systemic immunosuppression. Peripheral blood for TCR sequencing was drawn from every dose cohort at baseline, at cycle 4 day 1 and at cycle 7 day 1. Samples were obtained from an open-label, multicenter, first-in-human phase I dose-escalation trial of ivuxolimab. Adults with locally advanced or metastatic melanoma, renal cell, hepatocellular, or head and neck squamous cell carcinoma were enrolled in the trial. Before TCR sequencing, CD4+ T cells and CD8+ T cells were sorted from peripheral blood as separate populations.

The sample in question was CD4+ or CD8+ T cells sorted from blood, obtained in a trial of the OX40 agonist ivuxolimab. The rearranged chain carries TRBV7-7 and TRBJ2-5, and 14 bases in between align with TRBD2. This clonotype was obtained from an adult with an advanced solid tumor such as melanoma, head and neck, liver or kidney cancer. CDR3 reads: CASSRGLAGVVKTQYF. DNA sequence: TGTGCTAGCAGCCGGGGACTAGCGGGAGTAGTGAAGACCCAGTACTTC.